The TCR beta chain under discussion was sequenced for a study of identical twins. Each CDR3 protein is one row after TCRdb ran MiXCR on the 5' RACE reads. The sample shows hundreds of thousands of distinct CDR3 sequences, about 12% of them seen only once. Broader study findings: Analyses of zero insertions could, in part, be confounded by invariant MAIT and iNKT cells. Beta out-of-frame sequences displayed a weaker excess of sharing between twins. Insertion counts were lower in abundant cord blood beta clonotypes, a trend that memory repertoires did not show.

This clonotype was observed a few times. Its antigen remains unidentified. Trimming removed 0 bases at V and 4 bases at J, with 13 bases between. CDR3 length: 15 residues. Looked up from germline, CDR1 is SGHTS and CDR2 is YDEGEE. This same sample was also part of a study on yellow fever vaccine responses in identical twins.

The clonotype originates from a woman between 18 and 29 years old in good health. The rearrangement uses TRBV5-8 and TRBJ1-1; tentatively, D is TRBD1 (5 bases). The material sequenced was PBMCs. CDR3 region: CASSLVRGPFTEAFF. Written as DNA, the CDR3 is TGTGCCAGCAGCTTGGTGAGGGGACCTTTCACTGAAGCTTTCTTT.